The present T cell receptor beta chain was sequenced within a study of graft-versus-host responses after intestinal transplantation. Study details: Each transplant was multivisceral, liver-intestinal, or isolated intestinal.

Comments on this clone: Its antigen is not known.

Only in-frame clones appear in the TCRdb table, and some are missing; sequencing was by immunoSEQ multiplex PCR. The sample shows roughly 92,000 clones, roughly 90% of them seen only once. The CDR3 contains 15 residues. V shed 2 bases, J shed 6 bases, and the junction held 2 bases outside the gene matches. Germline loops: CDR1 LGHNA, CDR2 YNFKEQ. The sample was unstimulated CD4+ T cells sorted from spleen or lymph node cells, taken before intestinal transplant. The TCR originated in a human donor who received an intestinal transplant. The J gene is TRBJ2-3, the V gene TRBV4-2; 13 bases fit TRBD2. CDR3 nucleotides: TGTGCCAGCAGCCAATCACTAGCGGGGGGGGATACGCAGTATTTT. Amino acids: CASSQSLAGGDTQYF.